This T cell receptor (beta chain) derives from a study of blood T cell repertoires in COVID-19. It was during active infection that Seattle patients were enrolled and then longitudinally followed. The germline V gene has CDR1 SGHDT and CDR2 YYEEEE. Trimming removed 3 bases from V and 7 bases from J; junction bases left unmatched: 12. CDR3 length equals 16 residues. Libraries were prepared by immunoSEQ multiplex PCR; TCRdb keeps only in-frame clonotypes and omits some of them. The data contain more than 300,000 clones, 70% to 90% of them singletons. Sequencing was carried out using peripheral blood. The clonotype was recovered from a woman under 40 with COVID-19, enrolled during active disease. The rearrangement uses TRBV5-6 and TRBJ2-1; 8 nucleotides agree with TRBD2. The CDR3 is CASSWEAGVIVNEQFF. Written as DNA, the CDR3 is TGTGCCAGCAGCTGGGAAGCGGGAGTCATAGTTAATGAGCAGTTCTTC.